This T cell receptor beta chain came from a study of vaccination and CD4 T cells after COVID-19. Study-wide context: Nasal swab PCR had shown SARS-CoV-2 positivity in the convalescent patients (about 9 mild cases, one severe case). As control conditions, cultures were given either a CEFX pool serving as positive control, an HIV-1 Nef pool, or no peptide at all.

Trimming removed 8 bases at V and 2 bases at J, with 16 bases between. In germline, CDR1 is MNHEY, CDR2 SMNVEV (reference sequence). The CDR3 covers 14 residues. Specified treatment: approximately 9-day PBMC culture with coronavirus spike peptide pools or control peptides (ViraFEST assay). TCRs were sequenced by ViraFEST after antigen-specific T cells had been expanded with peptide pools. Cultured CD4+ T-cell DNA underwent Oncomine TCR Beta short-read sequencing. Genomic DNA was isolated from cultured CD4+ T cells. TCRdb called the PCR reads again in MiXCR, with one record for every CDR3 protein. The sample contains about 18,000 distinct CDR3 sequences, roughly 50% of which appear only once. In the case of this clonotype: The target antigen is unknown.

The V gene is TRBV27, the J gene TRBJ2-7; a weak D match, TRBD2 (6 bases). The receptor was derived from a human donor who had recovered from COVID-19. Sequencing was done on a sample of CD4+ T cells from blood, cultured in vitro. This CDR3 is CASFTSLSPYEQYF. DNA of the CDR3: TGTGCCAGCTTTACTAGCTTGAGCCCCTACGAGCAGTACTTC.